This T cell receptor (beta chain) was found in a study of T cell repertoires in cytomegalovirus infection. Study-wide context: In public TCR beta signatures, there were indications of both CMV infection and matching HLA type. General study findings and limits: HLA-C-restricted TCR beta clonotypes specific for CMV led the ex vivo response. Carriage of CMV together with the relevant HLA was identifiable through cumulative public TCR beta family frequency.

The V gene's germline CDR1 is SGHNT and CDR2 YYREEE (reference sequence). J lost 5 bases, V lost 5 bases, and 8 bases had no gene match. CDR3 length equals 16 residues. MiXCR was run by TCRdb on the reads, yielding one entry per CDR3 protein. Among about 300,000 distinct CDR3 sequences, about 9.1% were seen once, and the ten largest hold about 2.3%. This clonotype was found many times. Its antigen is not identified. The sequence was collected from a human donor in good health (CMV status not recorded). Some clones in this sample may be carry-over from other donors' samples. The J gene is TRBJ2-1, the V gene TRBV5-4; the match to TRBD2 covers 12 bases. Sequencing used PBMCs. This CDR3 reads CASSLPSGGADNEQFF. The CDR3 DNA is TGTGCCAGCAGTTTACCTAGCGGGGGGGCCGACAATGAGCAGTTCTTC. Filled out from reference TRBV5-4 and TRBJ2-1, the complete variable domain reads ETGVTQSPTHLIKTRGQQVTLRCSSQSGHNTVSWYQQALGQGPQFIFQYYREEENGRGNFPPRFSGLQFPNYSSELNVNALELDDSALYLCASSLPSGGADNEQFFGPGTRLTVL.